This is a list of T cell receptor beta chains from one sample in a study of T cell responses to AZD1222 COVID-19 vaccine. Sequencing was performed with immunoSEQ multiplex PCR; in TCRdb, only in-frame clones are kept and a portion is missing. In the table there are roughly 100,000 clones, about 91% of which are singletons. The specimen was peripheral blood, collected on day 0 of AZD1222 vaccination. These receptor sequences come from an adult in good health. The CDR3 runs from the conserved cysteine through the conserved F or W. The D gene is left open where the match is weak. Size values are once, few and many counts, or a class for expanded clones, and some rows have none.

>TRBJ1-5|NA|TRBD1|TRBV6-5
TGTGCCAGCAGCCCCGGGACAGCTAGCAATCAGCCCCAGCATTTT
CASSPGTASNQPQHF
>TRBJ2-3|NA|NA|TRBV14
TGTGCCAGCAGCCATGACATCCTGAGGACAGATACGCAGTATTTT
CASSHDILRTDTQYF
>TRBJ1-5|NA|NA|TRBV4-1
TGCGCCAGCAGCCAAAGACAGGTCAGCAATCAGCCCCAGCATTTT
CASSQRQVSNQPQHF
>TRBJ1-1|NA|NA|TRBV6-5
TGTGCCAGCAGTAGAAGGACATCGAACACTGAAGCTTTCTTT
CASSRRTSNTEAFF
>TRBJ1-1|NA|NA|TRBV18
TGTGCCAGCTCACTTACAGAGGTTAACACTGAAGCTTTCTTT
CASSLTEVNTEAFF
>TRBJ1-6|NA|TRBD1|TRBV5-1
TGCGCCAGCAGCCTGGCGGGACAGGTTCCTAATTCACCCCTCCACTTT
CASSLAGQVPNSPLHF
>TRBJ2-3|NA|NA|TRBV5-4
TGTGCCAGCAGCTCCAGACTAGTGGGGGGGCAAGATACGCAGTATTTT
CASSSRLVGGQDTQYF
>TRBJ1-3|NA|NA|TRBV27
TGTGCCAGCGGACACTCTGGAAACACCATATATTTT
CASGHSGNTIYF
>TRBJ1-2|NA|NA|TRBV10-3
TGTGCCATCAGTGAGTCGAGACAAGTAACTAACTATGGCTACACCTTC
CAISESRQVTNYGYTF
>TRBJ2-7|NA|NA|TRBV29-1
TGCAGCTTTGTTACCCTATCCGGGGAGCAGTACTTC
CSFVTLSGEQYF
>TRBJ2-7|NA|NA|TRBV6-5
TGTGCCAGCAGTTACTCCCCAACAAGTGATTTCTACGAGCAGTACTTC
CASSYSPTSDFYEQYF
>TRBJ2-7|NA|TRBD1|TRBV2
TGTGCCAGCAAATCCGGGACAGACCCCTACGAGCAGTACTTC
CASKSGTDPYEQYF
>TRBJ2-1|NA|TRBD2|TRBV27
TGTGCCAGCAGTGACGGGACTAGCGGGACCTACAATGAGCAGTTCTTC
CASSDGTSGTYNEQFF
>TRBJ1-3|NA|NA|TRBV3-1/TRBV3-2
TGTGCCAGCAGCCAAGATTGGGGAAACACCATATATTTT
CASSQDWGNTIYF
>TRBJ1-1|NA|NA|TRBV7-3
TGTGCCAGCAGCTTATGGAAGAACACTGAAGCTTTCTTT
CASSLWKNTEAFF
>TRBJ2-7|NA|TRBD1|TRBV6-5
TGTGCCAGCAGGACCGGACAGGGGGCATACGAGCAGTACTTC
CASRTGQGAYEQYF
>TRBJ1-5|NA|NA|TRBV18
TGTGCCAGCTCACCCGGGGGAGACAATCAGCCCCAGCATTTT
CASSPGGDNQPQHF
>TRBJ2-7|NA|NA|TRBV2
TGTGCCAGCACCCAAGAGGTACGGGACGGGACAACCTCCTACGAGCAGTACTTC
CASTQEVRDGTTSYEQYF
>TRBJ2-7|NA|NA|TRBV30
TGTGCCTGGAGTCCGGGGGTATATGACTACGAGCAGTACTTC
CAWSPGVYDYEQYF
>TRBJ1-5|NA|NA|TRBV2
TGTGCCAGCAGTGAGGGGGGGGTTCAGCCCCAGCATTTT
CASSEGGVQPQHF
>TRBJ2-5|NA|NA|TRBV4-1
TGCGCCAGCAGCCAAGACGTCACCCAAGAGACCCAGTACTTC
CASSQDVTQETQYF
>TRBJ1-1|NA|NA|TRBV5-1
TGCGCCAGCAGTTCGGACGGGAAACTTGAAGCTTTCTTT
CASSSDGKLEAFF
>TRBJ1-1|once|NA|TRBV9
TGTGCCAGCAGCGGTGCGGGACGGGGGTCAGGGACTGAAGCTTTCTTT
CASSGAGRGSGTEAFF
>TRBJ2-3|NA|NA|TRBV7-2
TGTGCCAGCAGCCTCGGGGGGCAAGATACGCAGTATTTT
CASSLGGQDTQYF
>TRBJ2-5|NA|TRBD2|TRBV12-3/TRBV12-4
TGTGCCAGCAGTCCAGGACTAGGAGAGACCCAGTACTTC
CASSPGLGETQYF
>TRBJ1-1|few|TRBD1|TRBV5-5
TGTGCCAGCAGCTCCACAGGGGGCATGAACACTGAAGCTTTCTTT
CASSSTGGMNTEAFF
>TRBJ2-1|NA|NA|TRBV4-2
TGTGCCAGCAGCCAGGGACACTCCCCCGGGACTAACAATGAGCAGTTCTTC
CASSQGHSPGTNNEQFF
>TRBJ1-4|NA|NA|TRBV19
TGTGCCAGTAGTCTGGGACCTAGCTTTAGTGAAAAACTGTTTTTT
CASSLGPSFSEKLFF
>TRBJ1-5|NA|NA|TRBV2
TGTGCCACCAAAAAAGTGGACACAAGGAAGAATCAGCCCCAGCATTTT
CATKKVDTRKNQPQHF
>TRBJ2-1|NA|NA|TRBV5-4
TGTGCCAGCAGCCTGGTCGGGGGTGACAATGAGCAGTTCTTC
CASSLVGGDNEQFF
>TRBJ2-1|NA|NA|TRBV11-2
TGTGCCAGCAGCCTGCAGGGACTCTTTACCTCCTACAATGAGCAGTTCTTC
CASSLQGLFTSYNEQFF
>TRBJ2-1|NA|NA|TRBV19
TGTGCCAGTAGTATTAATGGGGGAGGCAATGAGCAGTTCTTC
CASSINGGGNEQFF
>TRBJ1-2|NA|NA|TRBV5-4
TGTGCCAGCAGCTTGGCCAGCTACCGAACAGGGTCGATTGGCTACACCTTC
CASSLASYRTGSIGYTF
>TRBJ1-3|NA|NA|TRBV12-5
TGTGCTAGTGGTTTGTCTCACCCCGTCCCCAGGGGTTCATCGCTCCTCTCTGGAAACACCATATATTTT
CASGLSHPVPRGSSLLSGNTIYF
>TRBJ1-4|NA|NA|TRBV9
TGTGCCAGCAGCGTTGGGTTGACTAATGAAAAACTGTTTTTT
CASSVGLTNEKLFF
>TRBJ1-1|NA|NA|TRBV6-6
TGTGCCAGCACCAGACGGGCGGGGAAGAACACTGAAGCTTTCTTT
CASTRRAGKNTEAFF
>TRBJ1-4|NA|NA|TRBV5-4
TGTGCCAGCTCCTCTGGGCCGCCAACTAATGAAAAACTGTTTTTT
CASSSGPPTNEKLFF
>TRBJ2-7|NA|NA|TRBV6-4
TGTGCCAGCCAGTGGGGGGGCGTCCACGAGCAGTACTTC
CASQWGGVHEQYF
>TRBJ1-1|NA|NA|TRBV27
TGTGCCAGCAGTCAACGGGACGGGTACACTGAAGCTTTCTTT
CASSQRDGYTEAFF
>TRBJ2-3|NA|NA|TRBV5-6
TGTGCCAGCAGCGCCGTTTCGGCTCTTTTCGCAGATACGCAGTATTTT
CASSAVSALFADTQYF
>TRBJ1-1|NA|NA|TRBV2
TGTGCCAGCAGCCCCGGGACCGGGAACACTGAAGCTTTCTTT
CASSPGTGNTEAFF
>TRBJ2-3|NA|NA|TRBV7-3
TGTGCCAGCAGCGCTCAGTGGTCAGATACGCAGTATTTT
CASSAQWSDTQYF
>TRBJ1-3|NA|NA|TRBV21-1
TGTGCCAGCAGCAAGAAGCCCTCTGGAAACACCATATATTTT
CASSKKPSGNTIYF
>TRBJ2-7|NA|TRBD2|TRBV7-2
TGTGCCAGCAGACAACTAGCGGGGGAGCCATACGAGCAGTACTTC
CASRQLAGEPYEQYF
>TRBJ2-7|NA|NA|TRBV2
TGTGCCAGCAGTGATATTCGGTTGCGGGACAGATCTTCCTACGAGCAGTACTTC
CASSDIRLRDRSSYEQYF
>TRBJ2-7|few|NA|TRBV7-2
TGTGCCAGCAGCTTAGTGGGGCAATGGGACGAGCAGTACTTC
CASSLVGQWDEQYF
>TRBJ2-1|NA|TRBD2|TRBV28
TGTGCCAGCAGCTCATGGACTAGCGGGGGGGGCTCCTACAATGAGCAGTTCTTC
CASSSWTSGGGSYNEQFF
>TRBJ2-7|NA|TRBD2|TRBV7-9
TGTGCCAGCAGCTTAGATCCGGGACTAGTCTACGAGCAGTACTTC
CASSLDPGLVYEQYF
>TRBJ1-2|NA|TRBD1|TRBV4-1
TGCGCCAGCAGCCCCCCCGGGAGGGGGCTTAGGTATGGCTACACCTTC
CASSPPGRGLRYGYTF